This is a list of T cell receptor beta chains from one sample in a study of blood T cells in healthy people across ages. TCRdb fed the 5' RACE reads into MiXCR, producing one record per CDR3 protein. The table lists 850,000 to 1,000,000 distinct CDR3 sequences, 45% to 60% of them singletons. Sequencing was carried out using blood. The receptors originated from an older woman in good health. Both conserved end residues are part of each CDR3. Each record gives: D gene, J gene, V gene, clone size, CDR3 DNA, CDR3 protein. The D gene is left open where the match is weak. Size values are once, few and many counts, or a class for expanded clones, and some rows have none.

TRBD2 | TRBJ2-1 | TRBV29-1 | few | TGCAGCGTTGCAGGTAGCGGGAGGGCCGACGTGCAGTTCTTC | CSVAGSGRADVQFF
TRBD1 | TRBJ1-5 | TRBV6-2/TRBV6-3 | - | TGTGCCAGCAGTGCGACAGGGCTTGGTCAGCCCCAGCATTTT | CASSATGLGQPQHF
TRBD1 | TRBJ1-3 | TRBV7-9 | - | TGTGCCAGCAGCAACCCAGGGGGCTTGCGATTCTCTGGAAACACCATATATTTT | CASSNPGGLRFSGNTIYF
- | TRBJ1-2 | TRBV7-9 | once | TGTGCCAGCAGCTTATCAGGAAACCTCTATGGCTACACCTTC | CASSLSGNLYGYTF
TRBD2 | TRBJ2-7 | TRBV20-1 | few | TGCAGTGCTAGAGATCTAGGACTAGCCCTCTACGAGCAGTACTTC | CSARDLGLALYEQYF
- | TRBJ2-7 | TRBV7-2 | - | TGTGCCAGCAGCTTAGCGGGACTAACAGGGGACGAGCAGTACTTC | CASSLAGLTGDEQYF
TRBD1 | TRBJ1-2 | TRBV6-5 | - | TGTGCCAGCAGCCAGGGGGCTAGAACTCGAACCTCCTACACCTTC | CASSQGARTRTSYTF
TRBD2 | TRBJ2-1 | TRBV7-2 | - | TGTGCCAGCAGCCCATCTCTTCCCGGGAGGGGGAATGAGCAGTTCTTC | CASSPSLPGRGNEQFF
- | TRBJ1-5 | TRBV20-1 | - | TGCAGTGCTAGCGATCAACAAGGAAGCAATCAGCCCCAGCATTTT | CSASDQQGSNQPQHF
TRBD2 | TRBJ2-7 | TRBV5-1 | - | TGCGCCAGCAGCTTGCAGCGGGAGAGGTACGAGCAGTACTTC | CASSLQRERYEQYF
- | TRBJ2-1 | TRBV12-3/TRBV12-4 | - | TGTGCCAGCAGTTTAGCGCGAACGGGAGTTAATGAGCAGTTCTTC | CASSLARTGVNEQFF
TRBD1 | TRBJ2-3 | TRBV6-5 | few | TGTGCCAGCACCAGAGGACAGGGCGGGACAGATACGCAGTATTTT | CASTRGQGGTDTQYF
- | TRBJ2-4 | TRBV28 | - | TGTGCCAGCAGTTGGTACATAGGAAGGGAGCAGTACTTC | CASSWYIGREQYF
TRBD2 | TRBJ2-3 | TRBV2 | - | TGTGCCAGCAGGCAGCGGGAGGGCGGAGATACGCAGTATTTT | CASRQREGGDTQYF
TRBD2 | TRBJ2-1 | TRBV5-1 | many | TGCGCCAGCAGCTTACTAGCGGGAGCTAACAATGAGCAGTTCTTC | CASSLLAGANNEQFF
- | TRBJ2-5 | TRBV7-2 | - | TGTGCCAGCAGCAACACAGGGGGGGGTGAGACCCAGTACTTC | CASSNTGGGETQYF
TRBD2 | TRBJ2-3 | TRBV10-3 | few | TGTGCCATCAGTGATTCGCTAAGACTAGCGGGAGTTATCGATACGCAGTATTTT | CAISDSLRLAGVIDTQYF
TRBD2 | TRBJ2-4 | TRBV10-3 | few | TGTGCCATCAGTGAGTCGGGACTAGCGGGAGTACTAGCCAAAAACATTCAGTACTTC | CAISESGLAGVLAKNIQYF
TRBD2 | TRBJ2-7 | TRBV10-3 | - | TGTGCCACTCAGACAATGACTAGCGGCTACGAGCAGTACTTC | CATQTMTSGYEQYF
- | TRBJ2-1 | TRBV12-3/TRBV12-4 | few | TGTGCCAGCAGTTGTTCTGGTGCCAAGGATAAGTTCTTC | CASSCSGAKDKFF
- | TRBJ2-5 | TRBV28 | few | TGTGCCAGCAGTCCGCCGGGACCGGGGGAGACCCAGTACTTC | CASSPPGPGETQYF
TRBD1 | TRBJ2-3 | TRBV29-1 | many | TGCAGCGGAGGGGGCCGAACACTTAGCACAGATACGCAGTATTTT | CSGGGRTLSTDTQYF
- | TRBJ2-3 | TRBV7-8 | few | TGTGCCAGCAGCTTTCGATTGGTAGGGGAGGGGGCAGATACGCAGTATTTT | CASSFRLVGEGADTQYF
TRBD2 | TRBJ2-7 | TRBV10-3 | - | TGTGCCATCAGTGAGACTAGCGGGATCGTCGAGCAGTACTTC | CAISETSGIVEQYF
TRBD2 | TRBJ2-1 | TRBV4-2 | - | TGTGCCAGCAGCCAACGACTAGCGGGAGAAGGTAGTGAGCAGTTCTTC | CASSQRLAGEGSEQFF